The clone carrying this T cell receptor (beta chain) turned up a few times. CDR1 is LGHDT and CDR2 is YNNKEL in the germline V gene (reference sequence). This CDR3 is built from 15 residues. The ends lost 4 bases at V and 3 bases at J; junction bases unmatched: 7. The sample belongs to a study of blood T cell repertoires in COVID-19. Study as a whole: Acute-phase and convalescent COVID-19 samples originated in the United States, Italy and Spain.

Original processing notes: How many nucleated cells were present was estimated from reference gene primer amplification. Assay used: immunoSEQ multiplex PCR; TCRdb lists only in-frame clones, some missing. D and trimming come from the DNA, and the V and J calls and clone size come from that table. The top ten clones hold about 4% of a sample with under 250,000 clones, 75% to 85% of them seen once. The sequence derives from a man aged 25-45 years with acute COVID-19. The chain recombines TRBV3-1 (or the pseudogene TRBV3-2) with TRBJ2-7; 9 nucleotides line up with TRBD2. The sample taken for sequencing was PBMCs or T cells enriched from blood (not recorded which). CDR3 nucleotides: TGTGCCAGCAGCCCCATTGGGCGGGGGGGCTACGAGCAGTACTTC. As protein: CASSPIGRGGYEQYF.